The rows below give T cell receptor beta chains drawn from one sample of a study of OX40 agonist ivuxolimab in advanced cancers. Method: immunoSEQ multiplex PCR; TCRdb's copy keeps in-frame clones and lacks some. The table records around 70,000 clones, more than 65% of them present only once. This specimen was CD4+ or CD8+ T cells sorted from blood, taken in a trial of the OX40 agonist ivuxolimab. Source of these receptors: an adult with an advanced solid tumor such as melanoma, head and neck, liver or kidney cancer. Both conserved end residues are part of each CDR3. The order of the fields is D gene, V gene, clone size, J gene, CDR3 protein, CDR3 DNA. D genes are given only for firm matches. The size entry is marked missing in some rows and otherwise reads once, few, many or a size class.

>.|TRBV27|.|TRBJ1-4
CASSSPLSPEKLFF
TGTGCCAGCAGTTCCCCTCTATCTCCTGAAAAACTGTTTTTT
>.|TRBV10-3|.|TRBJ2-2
CAISDPHGGELFF
TGTGCCATCAGTGATCCGCATGGCGGGGAGCTGTTTTTT
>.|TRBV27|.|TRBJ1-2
CASSFGSGYGYTF
TGTGCCAGCAGTTTTGGGAGTGGCTATGGCTACACCTTC
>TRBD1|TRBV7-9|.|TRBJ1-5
CASSKGADQPQHF
TGTGCCAGCAGCAAGGGGGCGGATCAGCCCCAGCATTTT
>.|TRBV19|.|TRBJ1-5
CASSITSVLEQPQHF
TGTGCCAGTAGTATAACCAGCGTCCTCGAGCAGCCCCAGCATTTT
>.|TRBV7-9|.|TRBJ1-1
CASSLESGATEAFF
TGTGCCAGCAGCTTAGAGTCTGGGGCCACTGAAGCTTTCTTT
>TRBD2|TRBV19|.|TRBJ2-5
CASSIEGGGNQETQYF
TGTGCCAGTAGTATAGAAGGCGGGGGGAACCAAGAGACCCAGTACTTC
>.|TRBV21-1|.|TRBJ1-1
CASSKCPSMVTEAFF
TGTGCCAGCAGCAAATGCCCCTCTATGGTCACTGAAGCTTTCTTT
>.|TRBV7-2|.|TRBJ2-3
CASSLLGTDTQYF
TGTGCCAGCAGCTTACTGGGCACAGATACGCAGTATTTT
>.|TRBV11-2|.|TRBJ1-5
CASSPGGPQHF
TGTGCCAGCAGCCCCGGGGGTCCCCAGCATTTT
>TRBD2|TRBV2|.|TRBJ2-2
CASRATSGGSGELFF
TGTGCCAGCAGGGCGACTAGCGGGGGTTCCGGGGAGCTGTTTTTT
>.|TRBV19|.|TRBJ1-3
CASIVRHSGNTIYF
TGTGCCAGTATCGTCAGGCACTCTGGAAACACCATATATTTT
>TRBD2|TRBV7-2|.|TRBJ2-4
CASSRGTTKNIQYF
TGTGCCAGCAGCCGAGGGACTACCAAAAACATTCAGTACTTC
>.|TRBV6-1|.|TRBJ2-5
CASRSSGVETQYF
TGTGCCAGTCGGTCCTCGGGGGTAGAGACCCAGTACTTC
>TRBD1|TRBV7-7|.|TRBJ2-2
CASRSGQGNTGELFF
TGTGCCAGCAGGAGTGGACAGGGGAACACCGGGGAGCTGTTTTTT
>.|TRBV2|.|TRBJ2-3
CASSAVRSTADTQYF
TGTGCCAGCAGTGCGGTCAGGTCGACTGCAGATACGCAGTATTTT
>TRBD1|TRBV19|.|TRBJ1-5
CASTDRDNQPQHF
TGTGCCAGCACGGACAGGGACAATCAGCCCCAGCATTTT
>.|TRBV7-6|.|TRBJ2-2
CASSLVGATNTGELFF
TGTGCCAGCAGCTTAGTAGGGGCCACGAACACCGGGGAGCTGTTTTTT
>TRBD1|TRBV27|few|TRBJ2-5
CASQTGQGRRETQYF
TGTGCCAGCCAAACCGGACAGGGGCGGCGAGAGACCCAGTACTTC
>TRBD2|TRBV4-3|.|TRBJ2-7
CASSLSLAAGSYEQYF
TGCGCCAGCAGCCTATCACTAGCGGCTGGCTCCTACGAGCAGTACTTC
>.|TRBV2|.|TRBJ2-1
CASLLGVPAYNEQFF
TGTGCCAGCTTGCTTGGGGTTCCAGCCTACAATGAGCAGTTCTTC
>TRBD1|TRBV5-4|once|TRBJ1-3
CASREGQGNTIYF
TGTGCCAGCAGAGAGGGACAGGGAAACACCATATATTTT
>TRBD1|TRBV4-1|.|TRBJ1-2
CASSQDKDRGRPNYGYTF
TGCGCCAGCAGCCAAGATAAGGACAGGGGGAGGCCTAACTATGGCTACACCTTC
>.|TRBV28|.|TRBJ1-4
CASNRAPGSGATNEKLFF
TGTGCCAGCAATAGGGCCCCAGGGTCGGGGGCAACTAATGAAAAACTGTTTTTT
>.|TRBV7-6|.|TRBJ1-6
CASSLSDNSPLHF
TGTGCCAGCAGCTTAAGCGATAATTCACCCCTCCACTTT
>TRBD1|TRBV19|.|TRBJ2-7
CASSLGQGAGEQYF
TGTGCCAGTAGCCTTGGACAGGGGGCTGGCGAGCAGTACTTC
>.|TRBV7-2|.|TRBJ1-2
CASSSGGSGYTF
TGTGCCAGCAGCTCCGGGGGGTCTGGCTACACCTTC
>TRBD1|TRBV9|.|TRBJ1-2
CASSVVPGQGGYGYTF
TGTGCCAGCAGCGTAGTACCGGGACAGGGTGGCTATGGCTACACCTTC
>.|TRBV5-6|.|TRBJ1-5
CASSLRGGGYSNQPQHF
TGTGCCAGCAGCTTGAGAGGGGGTGGCTATAGCAATCAGCCCCAGCATTTT
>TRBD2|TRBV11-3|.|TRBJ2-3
CASSPGGTDTQYF
TGTGCCAGCAGCCCGGGAGGTACAGATACGCAGTATTTT
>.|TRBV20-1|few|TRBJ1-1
CSAFQNTEAFF
TGCAGTGCTTTCCAAAACACTGAAGCTTTCTTT
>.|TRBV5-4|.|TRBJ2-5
CASSLDGSETQYF
TGTGCCAGCAGCTTGGACGGGTCAGAGACCCAGTACTTC
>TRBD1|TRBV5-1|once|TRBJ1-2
CASSGGQGDYGYTF
TGCGCCAGCAGCGGGGGACAGGGCGACTATGGCTACACCTTC
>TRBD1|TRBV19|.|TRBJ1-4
CASSIWTGGESEKLFF
TGTGCCAGTAGTATCTGGACAGGGGGCGAGAGTGAAAAACTGTTTTTT
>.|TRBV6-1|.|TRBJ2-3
CASSDVTSTDTQYF
TGTGCCAGCAGTGATGTGACTAGCACAGATACGCAGTATTTT
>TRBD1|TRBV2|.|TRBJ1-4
CASYRDRAEKLFF
TGTGCCAGCTATCGGGACAGGGCCGAAAAACTGTTTTTT
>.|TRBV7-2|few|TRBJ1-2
CASSLEGRGGYTF
TGTGCCAGCAGCTTAGAGGGGAGGGGTGGCTACACCTTC
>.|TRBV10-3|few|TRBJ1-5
CAISESQGSNQPQHF
TGTGCCATCAGTGAATCGCAGGGTAGCAATCAGCCCCAGCATTTT
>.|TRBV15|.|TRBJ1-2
CATSRGRSPNYGYTF
TGTGCCACCAGCAGAGGCCGCAGCCCTAACTATGGCTACACCTTC
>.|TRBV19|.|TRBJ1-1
CASSTIFRTRAMNTEAFF
TGTGCCAGTAGTACGATCTTTCGGACAAGAGCAATGAACACTGAAGCTTTCTTT
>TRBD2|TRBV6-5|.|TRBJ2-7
CASRTSGGYEQYF
TGTGCCAGCCGAACTAGCGGGGGCTACGAGCAGTACTTC
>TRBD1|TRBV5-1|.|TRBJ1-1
CASSRTGTGEKTEAFF
TGCGCCAGCAGCAGGACAGGGACGGGGGAGAAAACTGAAGCTTTCTTT
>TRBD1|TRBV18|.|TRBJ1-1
CASSRTGDREAFF
TGTGCCAGCTCCCGGACAGGAGACCGTGAAGCTTTCTTT
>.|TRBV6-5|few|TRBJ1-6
CASSMMGRNNSPLHF
TGTGCCAGCAGTATGATGGGACGGAATAATTCACCCCTCCACTTT
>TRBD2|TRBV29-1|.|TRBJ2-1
CSVERVAGGYNEQFF
TGCAGCGTTGAACGGGTAGCGGGGGGGTACAATGAGCAGTTCTTC
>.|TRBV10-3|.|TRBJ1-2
CAVTRDIANYGYTF
TGTGCCGTAACTAGGGACATCGCTAACTATGGCTACACCTTC
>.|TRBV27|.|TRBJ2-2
CASSRRGQTNTGELFF
TGTGCCAGCAGCCGTAGAGGACAGACGAACACCGGGGAGCTGTTTTTT
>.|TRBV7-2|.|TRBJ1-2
CASRLGGRLQYGYTF
TGTGCCAGCAGACTCGGGGGCAGATTACAGTATGGCTACACCTTC
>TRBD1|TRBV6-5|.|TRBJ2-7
CASRRGQGTYEQYF
TGTGCCAGCAGAAGGGGACAGGGAACCTACGAGCAGTACTTC
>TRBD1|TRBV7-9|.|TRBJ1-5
CASSRDRGLQPQHF
TGTGCCAGCAGCAGGGACAGGGGGCTCCAGCCCCAGCATTTT
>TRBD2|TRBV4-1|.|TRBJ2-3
CASSQDPFGGVSTDTQYF
TGCGCCAGCAGCCAAGATCCCTTCGGGGGGGTAAGCACAGATACGCAGTATTTT
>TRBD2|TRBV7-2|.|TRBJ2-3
CASSLVAGGHADTQYF
TGTGCCAGCAGCTTAGTAGCGGGGGGGCACGCAGATACGCAGTATTTT
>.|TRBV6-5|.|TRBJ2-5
CASSSQVTEETQYF
TGTGCCAGCAGTTCCCAGGTGACTGAAGAGACCCAGTACTTC
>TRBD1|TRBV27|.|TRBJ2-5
CASSLRQGRPETQYF
TGTGCCAGCAGTCTAAGACAGGGCCGCCCTGAGACCCAGTACTTC
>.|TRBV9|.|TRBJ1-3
CASSPNSGNTIYF
TGTGCCAGCAGCCCGAACTCTGGAAACACCATATATTTT
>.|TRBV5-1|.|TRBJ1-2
CASSLSAGTNYGYTF
TGCGCCAGCAGCTTGTCCGCAGGGACTAACTATGGCTACACCTTC
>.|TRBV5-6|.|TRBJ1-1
CASSLPSAHTEAFF
TGTGCCAGCAGCTTGCCGAGTGCCCACACTGAAGCTTTCTTT
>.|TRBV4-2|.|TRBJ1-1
CASSPGGGRTEAFF
TGTGCCAGCAGCCCTGGTGGGGGCCGGACTGAAGCTTTCTTT